This entry is about one TCR beta chain. CDR1 and CDR2 from the germline V gene are DFQATT and SNEGSKA (reference sequence). The CDR3 totals 15 residues. Between the trimmed V and J ends, which lost 3 bases and 2 bases, there was a span of 17 bases. This entry belongs to a study of blood T cell repertoires in COVID-19. Overall study context: Researchers got acute and convalescent COVID-19 samples from the United States, Italy and Spain. Nucleic acid was either cDNA or gDNA, and it came from T cells, B-cell-depleted T cells, or PBMCs.

As handled by the study authors: Reference gene primer amplification in the assay estimated nucleated cell counts. This table comes from immunoSEQ multiplex PCR, and its TCRdb copy is limited to in-frame clones, with some not included. The DNA gave D and trimming, while V, J and clone size come from that table. The sample consists of nearly 65,000 clones, around 80% of them appearing once. Sequenced material: peripheral blood. The clonotype originates from a human donor in a cohort sampled during active COVID-19. J is TRBJ2-7 and V is TRBV20-1; a possible D gene is TRBD2 (6 bases). DNA for the CDR3: TGCAGTGCTAGTCATAGACTAGTTGAACCCTACGAGCAGTACTTC. The encoded protein is CSASHRLVEPYEQYF.